The 24 T cell receptor beta chains presented below share a single source sample, sequenced in a study of T-cell memory formation after mild COVID-19. MiXCR, run by TCRdb on the 5' RACE reads, gives a single entry per CDR3 protein. The sample carries fewer than 650,000 distinct CDR3 sequences, 17% recorded once. Material: PBMCs or a T cell subset sorted from them (not recorded which). These receptors all come from an adult woman who had mild COVID-19 (a few samples of this study predate the infection). Cell type and time point are not known.

The sample holds one count of this clonotype. The chain couples TRBV10-3 to TRBJ1-2; 9 bases agree with TRBD1. Germline V gives CDR1 ENHRY, CDR2 SYGVKD. V lost 4 bases to trimming and J lost 6 bases; unmatched junction nucleotides: 6. CDR3 length: 14 residues. CDR3 amino acids: CAISVRGQGNGYTF. CDR3 DNA sequence: TGTGCCATCAGTGTCCGAGGACAGGGGAATGGCTACACCTTC.

The chain employs TRBV7-3 and TRBJ2-1, with 12 nucleotides matching TRBD1. The CDR3 extends over 20 amino acids. The V gene end was trimmed by 2 bases and the J gene end by 1 base; junction bases not matched to a gene: 12. The germline V gene encodes CDR1 SGHTA and CDR2 FQGTGA. Here the CDR3 reads CASSLSLTGTGGMSYNEQFF. CDR3 DNA sequence: TGTGCCAGCAGCTTATCCCTTACCGGGACAGGGGGCATGTCCTACAATGAGCAGTTCTTC.

This clonotype was seen only a few times. The CDR3 region is CSVLLWDSNQPQHF. Here the CDR3 DNA reads TGCAGCGTTCTTCTCTGGGATAGCAATCAGCCCCAGCATTTT. The V and J genes are TRBV29-1 and TRBJ1-5; D unresolved. The CDR3 runs to 14 residues. Germline values: CDR1 SQVTM, CDR2 ANQGSEA. V was cut by 5 bases and J by 0 bases, with 11 bases left in between. Drawing the rest from reference TRBV29-1 and TRBJ1-5, the complete variable domain is SAVISQKPSRDICQRGTSLTIQCQVDSQVTMMFWYRQQPGQSLTLIATANQGSEATYESGFVIDKFPISRPNLTFSTLTVSNMSPEDSSIYLCSVLLWDSNQPQHFGDGTRLSIL.

This clonotype was counted between two and nine times. The J gene is TRBJ2-1, the V gene TRBV7-9, with a possible D match to TRBD1 (5 bases). Trimming pared 10 bases from V and 10 bases from J, leaving 17 bases between. Per germline, CDR1 SEHNR and CDR2 FQNEAQ (reference sequence). The CDR3 covers 12 residues. The CDR3 is CAKSTQGPEQFF. The DNA of the CDR3 is TGTGCCAAGAGTACCCAGGGTCCAGAGCAGTTCTTC.

This clonotype has a count of ten or more. The chain employs TRBV5-1 and TRBJ2-2, with D uncertain. Germline V gene data show CDR1 as SGHRS and CDR2 as YFSETQ. V lost 5 bases to trimming and J lost 3 bases, with 2 bases between them. The CDR3 has 11 residues. CDR3 nucleotide sequence: TGCGCCAGCAGGGACACCGGGGAGCTGTTTTTT. Amino acid sequence: CASRDTGELFF.

In this sample, this clonotype turned up a few times. The CDR3 DNA reads as TGTGCCACCAGCAGAGAGCGACTAGACCCACAAGAGACCCAGTACTTC. Its translation: CATSRERLDPQETQYF. V is TRBV15 and J is TRBJ2-5, with a weak D call TRBD2 (6 bases). The CDR3 contains 16 residues. Germline V CDR1 and CDR2: LNHNV, YYDKDF (reference sequence). With 0 bases removed from V and 2 bases from J, the gap between germline ends came to 13 bases.

The chain is built from TRBV5-1 and TRBJ1-6; D unresolved. Germline CDR1 and CDR2: SGHRS and YFSETQ. The CDR3 totals 16 residues. V was cut by 0 bases and J by 7 bases, with 14 bases left in between. The DNA for the CDR3 is TGCGCCAGCAGCTTGGTGTCTACCCATCGGAATTCACCCCTCCACTTT. This gives the protein CASSLVSTHRNSPLHF.

The chain recombines TRBV5-1 with TRBJ1-2; 8 bases match TRBD1. This CDR3 comprises 14 residues. Looked up from germline, CDR1 is SGHRS and CDR2 is YFSETQ. J was trimmed by 8 bases and V by 2 bases; bases with no gene match: 8. The CDR3 reads CASSFGQGNHGYTF. The CDR3, as DNA: TGCGCCAGCAGCTTTGGACAGGGAAATCACGGCTACACCTTC. Using reference TRBV5-1 and TRBJ1-2 for the parts outside the CDR3, the full variable domain is KAGVTQTPRYLIKTRGQQVTLSCSPISGHRSVSWYQQTPGQGLQFLFEYFSETQRNKGNFPGRFSGRQFSNSRSEMNVSTLELGDSALYLCASSFGQGNHGYTFGSGTRLTVV.

This clonotype was recorded a few times. This chain joins TRBV4-1 and TRBJ2-6, with TRBD1 matching 7 bases. The ends lost 0 bases at V and 8 bases at J; junction bases unmatched: 7. This CDR3 spans 16 amino acids. From germline, CDR1 is MGHRA and CDR2 YSYEKL. CDR3 DNA: TGCGCCAGCAGCCAAGAAGGGGGCTCGAGGACCAACGTCCTGACTTTC. It yields the protein CASSQEGGSRTNVLTF.

This clonotype was detected a few times. The rearrangement links TRBV24-1 to TRBJ2-2; D uncertain. Trimming stripped 0 bases from V and 8 bases from J, with 0 bases between. CDR1 and CDR2 (germline): KGHDR, SFDVKD. The CDR3 sequence is 11 residues long. For the CDR3, the DNA is TGTGCCACCAGTGATTTGGGGGAGCTGTTTTTT. Translated: CATSDLGELFF.

This sequence joins TRBV19 and TRBJ2-7; 8 bases agree with TRBD1. The V gene's germline CDR1 is LNHDA and CDR2 SQIVND (reference sequence). The length of the CDR3 is 16 residues. The V segment lost 5 bases and the J segment 2 bases; nucleotides outside the gene matches: 11. CDR3 nucleotide sequence: TGTGCCAGTAGTGGAGGTAACAGGGGGTTGCCCTACGAGCAGTACTTC. It encodes CASSGGNRGLPYEQYF.

The J gene is TRBJ1-2, the V gene TRBV11-2; possible D gene TRBD1, 5 bases. CDR1 SGHAT and CDR2 FQNNGV come from the germline V gene. The CDR3 runs to 16 residues. V was clipped by 1 base and J by 0 bases, with 12 bases between them. DNA of the CDR3: TGTGCCAGCAGCTTAGGGCACGGGGGGACTAACTATGGCTACACCTTC. Translated: CASSLGHGGTNYGYTF.

This clonotype was observed a handful of times. This rearrangement joins TRBV19 to TRBJ1-2; D remains unclear. CDR3 length: 12 residues. Trimming took 7 bases from V and 8 from J, leaving 14 bases between them. Germline assignment: CDR1 LNHDA and CDR2 SQIVND (reference sequence). The CDR3 nucleotides are TGTGCCAGTAACGCGGGAGTCTTCGGCTACACCTTC. Protein product: CASNAGVFGYTF. Based on the CDR3 plus reference TRBV19 and TRBJ1-2, the full variable domain is DGGITQSPKYLFRKEGQNVTLSCEQNLNHDAMYWYRQDPGQGLRLIYYSQIVNDFQKGDIAEGYSVSREKKESFPLTVTSAQKNPTAFYLCASNAGVFGYTFGSGTRLTVV.

This clonotype was observed a handful of times. The genes are TRBV6-5 and TRBJ2-3, with TRBD2 identical over 10 bases. The CDR3 extends over 16 amino acids. The germline V gene has CDR1 MNHEY and CDR2 SVGAGI. Losses at the gene ends were 5 bases for V and 0 bases for J; bases not matched to a gene: 5. CDR3 nucleotides: TGTGCCAGCAGTCGATTTAGCGGGAGGAGCACAGATACGCAGTATTTT. It yields the protein CASSRFSGRSTDTQYF.

This chain links TRBV4-3 with TRBJ2-1, with 10 bases lining up with TRBD2. In germline, CDR1 is LGHNA, CDR2 YSLEER. This CDR3 is built from 17 residues. Trimming at V came to 0 bases and at J to 0 bases, leaving 2 bases not matched to a gene. Here the CDR3 reads CASSQDLAGGSYNEQFF. The CDR3 DNA reads TGCGCCAGCAGCCAAGATTTAGCGGGAGGCTCCTACAATGAGCAGTTCTTC.

The genes are TRBV7-6 and TRBJ2-3; a weak D match, TRBD1 (6 bases). The CDR3 is 15 amino acids. CDR1 and CDR2 from the germline V gene are SGHVS and FNYEAQ. V shed 1 base and J shed 5 bases, with 13 bases lying between them. The CDR3 DNA is TGTGCCAGCAGCTTAGGGTGGGGGCCTCTAGATACGCAGTATTTT. Translating it yields CASSLGWGPLDTQYF.

This clonotype was observed a few times. The genes are TRBV19 and TRBJ2-1, with D maybe TRBD2 (5 bases). V was shortened by 5 bases and J by 5 bases, with 28 bases between the two germline ends. CDR1 and CDR2 (germline): LNHDA, SQIVND (reference sequence). This CDR3 region has 19 residues. The CDR3 DNA reads as TGTGCCAGTAGTTTTACCCGGTACCTAGCCGCTGGCGAGAACAATGAGCAGTTCTTC. This sequence encodes CASSFTRYLAAGENNEQFF.

The chain links TRBV7-9 to TRBJ2-3, with 12 bases fitting TRBD2. CDR3 size: 16 residues. Germline V lookup: CDR1 SEHNR, CDR2 FQNEAQ (reference sequence). V dropped 4 bases and J dropped 0; count of bases not matched to a gene: 2. CDR3 in amino acids: CASSYGLAGSTDTQYF. CDR3 bases: TGTGCCAGCAGCTACGGACTAGCGGGAAGCACAGATACGCAGTATTTT.

The chain combines TRBV5-4 with TRBJ2-5, with no clear D. Germline CDR1 SGHNT, CDR2 YYREEE (reference sequence). V lost 4 bases to trimming and J lost 2 bases, with 12 bases between them. This CDR3 has 14 residues. The CDR3 region has the DNA TGTGCCAGCAGCCTACCAGATATACAAGAGACCCAGTACTTC. This encodes CASSLPDIQETQYF.

This clonotype was observed a handful of times. V is TRBV5-1 and J is TRBJ1-4, with 7 bases identical to TRBD1. Germline V gene sequence: CDR1 SGHRS, CDR2 YFSETQ. This CDR3 is 15 amino acids long. The junction had 3 bases not matched to a gene; V was cut back by 1 base and J by 3 bases. For the CDR3, the DNA is TGCGCCAGCAGCTTGATGGGACAGTCTAATGAAAAACTGTTTTTT. It codes for CASSLMGQSNEKLFF.

This clonotype turned up a few times. J is TRBJ1-2 and V is TRBV3-1; D gene ambiguous. V was clipped by 0 bases and J by 0 bases, with 14 bases between them. Germline V lookup: CDR1 LGHDT, CDR2 YNNKEL (reference sequence). The CDR3 totals 17 residues. The CDR3 is CASSQELDRPSNYGYTF. The CDR3 DNA follows: TGTGCCAGCAGCCAAGAACTGGATAGGCCTTCTAACTATGGCTACACCTTC.

Turning to this clonotype: One end of the junction fails to match germline, which may point to a read error. This chain uses TRBV11-3 with TRBJ1-1; TRBD1 is a possible D gene (5 bases). The V gene's germline CDR1 is SGHNT and CDR2 YENEEA. The CDR3 loop spans 13 amino acids. The CDR3: CASTLNRGPEAFF. The CDR3 DNA sequence: TGTGCCAGCACCTTAAACCGGGGCCCTGAAGCTTTCTTT.

This clonotype was recorded at least ten times. The rearrangement uses TRBV5-1 and TRBJ2-5; D may be TRBD1 or TRBD2 (5 bases each). This CDR3 contains 14 residues. Germline V gene lookup returns CDR1 SGHRS and CDR2 YFSETQ. With 2 bases removed from V and 5 bases from J, the gap between germline ends came to 13 bases. The CDR3 is CASSFGASGETQYF. In nucleotides, the CDR3 is TGCGCCAGCAGCTTTGGGGCGTCGGGGGAGACCCAGTACTTC.

V is TRBV6-2 or TRBV6-3 and J is TRBJ2-7, with 12 nucleotides matching TRBD1. Unmatched junction bases numbered 11, after V lost 7 bases and J lost 7 bases. Germline CDR1 MNHEY, CDR2 SVGEGT. The CDR3 has 15 amino acids. DNA for the CDR3: TGTGCCAGCACGAGCGCCGGGACAGGGGGCGGGGAGCAGTACTTC. Its translation is CASTSAGTGGGEQYF.